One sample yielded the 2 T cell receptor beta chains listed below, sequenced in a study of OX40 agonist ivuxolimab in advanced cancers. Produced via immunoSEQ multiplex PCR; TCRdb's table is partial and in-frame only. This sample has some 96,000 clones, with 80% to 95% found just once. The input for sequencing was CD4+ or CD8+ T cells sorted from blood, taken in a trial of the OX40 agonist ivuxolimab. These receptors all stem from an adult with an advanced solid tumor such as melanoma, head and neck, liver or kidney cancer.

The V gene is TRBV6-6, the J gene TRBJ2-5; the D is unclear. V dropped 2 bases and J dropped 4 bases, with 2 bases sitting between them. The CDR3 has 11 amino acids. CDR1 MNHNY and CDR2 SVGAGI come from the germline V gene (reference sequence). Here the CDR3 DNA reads TGTGCCAGCAGTTACCGAGAGACCCAGTACTTC. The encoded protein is CASSYRETQYF.

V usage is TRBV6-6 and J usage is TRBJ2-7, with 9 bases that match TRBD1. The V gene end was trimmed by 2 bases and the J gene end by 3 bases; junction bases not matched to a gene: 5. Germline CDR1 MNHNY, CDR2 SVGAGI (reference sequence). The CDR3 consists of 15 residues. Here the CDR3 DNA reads TGTGCCAGCAGTTACGCGACAGGGGGGAACTACGAGCAGTACTTC. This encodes CASSYATGGNYEQYF.